Below are 14 T cell receptor beta chains sequenced from a single sample in a study of cytomegalovirus exposure and HLA in healthy donors (dated by TCRdb to 2017 to 2019). Library construction relied on the immunoSEQ multiplex PCR assay. The multiplex PCR relied on a mix of 60 forward primers for TCR Vbeta segments and 13 reverse primers for TCR Jbeta segments. TCRdb provides this immuneACCESS table in a form limited to in-frame rearrangements. Some clones are lacking; in checked studies, under half of them reflect an unresolved V gene, and why the rest are absent is not known. This sample gives about 120,000 clones in total; around four fifths of them show up just once. About 11% of the sample is in the top ten clones. Sequencing was done on a sample of PBMCs. These TCRs come from a male donor in good health and CMV-seropositive.

The rearrangement joins TRBV27 to TRBJ2-1; 11 nucleotides agree with TRBD2. CDR1 is MNHEY and CDR2 is SMNVEV in the germline V gene (reference sequence). The CDR3 is 15 amino acids. J lost 5 bases, V lost 5 bases, and 5 bases had no gene match. The CDR3 is CASSGSTSGNNEQFF. The CDR3 nucleotides read TGTGCCAGCAGTGGCTCGACTAGCGGGAACAATGAGCAGTTCTTC.

V is TRBV21-1 and J is TRBJ2-5; the table gives TRBD2 as D, unverified against the DNA. TRBV21-1 is an annotated pseudogene. This CDR3 has 16 amino acids. CDR3 residues: CASSKEASGNQETQYF. DNA of the CDR3: TGTGCCAGCAGCAAAGAGGCTAGCGGGAACCAAGAGACCCAGTACTTC.

The chain recombines TRBV29-1 with TRBJ1-2, with unresolved D. Germline-derived CDR1 and CDR2 are SQVTM and ANQGSEA. The CDR3 is 12 residues long. The ends were cut back, 3 bases at V and 6 bases at J, with 11 bases in the middle. As DNA, the CDR3 is TGCAGCGTTGACGTCCCGTCGGATGGCTACACCTTC. This encodes CSVDVPSDGYTF.

The chain uses TRBV2 and TRBJ1-1; 7 bases fit TRBD1. Trimming cost V 8 bases and J 2 bases; bases outside gene matches: 5. CDR3 length equals 13 residues. Germline assignment: CDR1 SNHLY and CDR2 FYNNEI. The CDR3 sequence: CASGDRANTEAFF. For the CDR3, the DNA is TGTGCCAGCGGCGACAGGGCAAACACTGAAGCTTTCTTT. Based on the CDR3 plus reference TRBV2 and TRBJ1-1, the full variable domain is EPEVTQTPSHQVTQMGQEVILRCVPISNHLYFYWYRQILGQKVEFLVSFYNNEISEKSEIFDDQFSVERPDGSNFTLKIRSTKLEDSAMYFCASGDRANTEAFFGQGTRLTVV.

This chain connects TRBV11-2 to TRBJ1-1; D is perhaps TRBD1 (5 bases). Looked up from germline, CDR1 is SGHAT and CDR2 is FQNNGV. V was shortened by 0 bases and J by 6 bases, with 11 bases between the two germline ends. The CDR3 runs to 14 residues. DNA of the CDR3: TGTGCCAGCAGCTTAGAGGCACCCAGGGCTGAAGCTTTCTTT. Translated: CASSLEAPRAEAFF.

The rearrangement joins TRBV19 to TRBJ1-2; the match to TRBD1 covers 9 bases. This CDR3 has 14 amino acids. V shed 6 bases and J 3 bases; nucleotides not matched to a gene: 5. Germline CDR1 and CDR2: LNHDA and SQIVND (reference sequence). In nucleotides, the CDR3 is TGTGCCAGTAGATTACAGGGGGCCCACTATGGCTACACCTTC. Translation: CASRLQGAHYGYTF.

The chain has TRBV2 and TRBJ2-3; D gene uncertain. V gave up 6 bases and J gave up 3 bases, with 10 bases separating them. The CDR3 has 13 amino acids. The V gene's germline CDR1 is SNHLY and CDR2 FYNNEI. CDR3: CASSRDITDTQYF. CDR3 nucleotides: TGTGCCAGCAGCCGAGATATAACAGATACGCAGTATTTT.

The chain employs TRBV7-8 and TRBJ1-1, with 8 bases identical to TRBD1. Germline V gene lookup returns CDR1 SGHVS and CDR2 FQNEAQ. The CDR3 covers 15 residues. With V trimmed by 1 base and J by 2 bases, 3 bases remained unmatched. CDR3 sequence reads: CASSLEGQVNTEAFF. CDR3 nucleotide sequence: TGTGCCAGCAGCTTAGAGGGACAGGTCAACACTGAAGCTTTCTTT.

The chain employs TRBV27 and TRBJ1-4; D possibly corresponds to TRBD1 (6 bases). This CDR3 spans 12 amino acids. Germline-derived CDR1 and CDR2 are MNHEY and SMNVEV (reference sequence). V was pared by 10 bases and J by 10 bases, with 16 bases between. The CDR3 region is CANNRDAGKLFF. Written as DNA, the CDR3 is TGTGCCAACAACAGGGACGCTGGAAAACTGTTTTTT.

J is TRBJ2-3 and V is TRBV5-1, with D uncertain. The CDR3 length is 13 residues. V gave up 2 bases and J gave up 5 bases, with 9 bases separating them. CDR1 is SGHRS, CDR2 YFSETQ, per germline. The CDR3 nucleotides are TGCGCCAGCAGCTTTAAGCGTGAAGATACGCAGTATTTT. Translation gives CASSFKREDTQYF.

This clone came up once. The rearrangement links TRBV5-4 to TRBJ2-5; D remains ambiguous. Per germline, CDR1 SGHNT and CDR2 YYREEE (reference sequence). The CDR3 loop spans 14 amino acids. Trimming cost V 0 bases and J 2 bases, with 8 bases left between them. CDR3: CASSLDTEQETQYF. In nucleotides, the CDR3 is TGTGCCAGCAGCTTGGACACAGAACAAGAGACCCAGTACTTC.

The rearrangement uses TRBV28 and TRBJ1-5; D may be TRBD1 (5 bases). Germline CDR1 is MDHEN and CDR2 is SYDVKM. Trimming took 8 bases from V and 10 from J, leaving 15 bases between them. This CDR3 comprises 12 residues. CDR3 residues: CASLSGRSPQHF. The CDR3 DNA reads as TGTGCCAGCCTCTCAGGGAGGAGCCCCCAGCATTTT.

The V gene is TRBV28, the J gene TRBJ2-3; the match to TRBD2 covers 8 bases. CDR3 length: 15 residues. The V gene end was trimmed by 3 bases and the J gene end by 8 bases; junction bases not matched to a gene: 10. Germline CDR1 MDHEN, CDR2 SYDVKM. CDR3 amino acids: CASSFREREQGTQYF. As DNA, the CDR3 is TGTGCCAGCAGTTTTCGCGAGCGGGAGCAAGGTACGCAGTATTTT.

The rearrangement joins TRBV27 to TRBJ2-1; a weak D match, TRBD2 (6 bases). The ends were cut back, 5 bases at V and 2 bases at J, with 16 bases in the middle. The CDR3 runs to 16 residues. Per germline, CDR1 MNHEY and CDR2 SMNVEV (reference sequence). The CDR3 sequence: CASSPTTRAAYNEQFF. Here the CDR3 DNA reads TGTGCCAGCAGTCCAACGACTAGAGCGGCCTACAATGAGCAGTTCTTC.